These 8 T cell receptor beta chains share one sample of origin, sequenced in a study of cytomegalovirus exposure and HLA in healthy donors. PCR was performed using 60 Vbeta and 13 Jbeta primers. This table comes from immunoSEQ multiplex PCR, and its TCRdb copy is limited to in-frame clones, with some not included. This table lists around 130,000 clones. Sample: PBMCs. The receptors were sampled from a middle-aged woman in good health and CMV-seronegative.

This chain connects TRBV20-1 to TRBJ2-2; D ambiguous. The CDR3 has 11 residues. Trimming took 1 base from V and 7 from J, leaving 4 bases between them. The germline CDR1 and CDR2 sequences are DFQATT and SNEGSKA (reference sequence). The CDR3 loop reads CSARVVGELFF. The CDR3 DNA sequence: TGCAGTGCTAGAGTCGTCGGGGAGCTGTTTTTT.

The CDR3: CASLSGLRTGELFF. DNA for the CDR3: TGTGCCAGCTTATCAGGGTTGCGAACCGGGGAGCTGTTTTTT. The chain uses TRBV18 and TRBJ2-2, with D perhaps matching TRBD1 (5 bases). CDR1 KGHSH and CDR2 LQKENI come from the germline V gene. CDR3 length: 14 residues. V was pared by 7 bases and J by 5 bases, with 14 bases between.

This sequence joins TRBV7-8 and TRBJ2-7; D call uncertain. Germline lookup yields CDR1 SGHVS and CDR2 FQNEAQ. The CDR3 has 12 amino acids. V lost 2 bases and J 9 bases, leaving 11 bases between the germline ends. As DNA, the CDR3 is TGTGCCAGCAGCTTATCCCCCGGTGGGCAGTACTTC. Amino acid sequence: CASSLSPGGQYF.

The chain uses TRBV5-4 and TRBJ1-4; the D gene is possibly TRBD1 (6 bases). In germline, CDR1 is SGHNT, CDR2 YYREEE (reference sequence). The CDR3 consists of 15 residues. V was clipped by 5 bases and J by 5 bases, with 16 bases between them. CDR3 nucleotide sequence: TGTGCCAGCAGACCATCGACAGGAATAAATGAAAAACTGTTTTTT. This encodes CASRPSTGINEKLFF.

V is TRBV7-3 and J is TRBJ2-1, with D possibly matching TRBD2 (7 bases). CDR1 SGHTA and CDR2 FQGTGA come from the germline V gene. The CDR3 covers 15 residues. Deletions cut 5 bases from V and 2 bases from J, with 13 bases between. Here the CDR3 reads CASSPRGPAYNEQFF. CDR3 coding DNA: TGTGCCAGCAGCCCGCGGGGGCCGGCCTACAATGAGCAGTTCTTC.

The V call is TRBV28, the J call TRBJ2-7; 11 bases map to TRBD1. Looked up from germline, CDR1 is MDHEN and CDR2 is SYDVKM. The V segment lost 6 bases and the J segment 3 bases; nucleotides outside the gene matches: 7. The CDR3 extends over 15 amino acids. The CDR3 protein is CASRESGTGGYEQYF. Written as DNA, the CDR3 is TGTGCCAGCAGGGAAAGTGGGACAGGGGGCTACGAGCAGTACTTC.

The chain joins TRBV5-4 to TRBJ2-2; maybe TRBD2 (6 bases). Between the trimmed V and J ends, which lost 4 bases and 6 bases, there was a span of 25 bases. The CDR3 totals 18 residues. CDR1 and CDR2 from the germline V gene are SGHNT and YYREEE (reference sequence). The CDR3 sequence: CASSPRAGLAGSAGELFF. CDR3 in DNA: TGTGCCAGCAGCCCTCGAGCTGGGCTAGCCGGGAGCGCCGGGGAGCTGTTTTTT.

This chain uses TRBV29-1 with TRBJ1-2, with TRBD1 as a possible D gene (6 bases). The CDR3 contains 13 residues. The V end was cut by 7 bases, the J end by 3 bases, with 15 bases between. Germline V gives CDR1 SQVTM, CDR2 ANQGSEA. The CDR3 loop is CSALTGSDYGYTF. The DNA of the CDR3 is TGCAGCGCACTTACAGGGTCTGACTATGGCTACACCTTC.